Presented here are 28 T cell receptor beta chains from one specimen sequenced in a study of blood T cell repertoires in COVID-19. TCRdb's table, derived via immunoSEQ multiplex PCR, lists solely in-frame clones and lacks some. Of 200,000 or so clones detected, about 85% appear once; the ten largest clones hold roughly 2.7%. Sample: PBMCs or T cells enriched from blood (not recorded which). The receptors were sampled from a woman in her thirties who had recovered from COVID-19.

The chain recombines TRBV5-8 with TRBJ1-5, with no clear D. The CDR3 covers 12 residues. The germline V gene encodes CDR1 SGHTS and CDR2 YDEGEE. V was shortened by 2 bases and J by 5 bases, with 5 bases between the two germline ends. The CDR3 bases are TGTGCCAGCAGCTTACGGGATCAGCCCCAGCATTTT. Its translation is CASSLRDQPQHF.

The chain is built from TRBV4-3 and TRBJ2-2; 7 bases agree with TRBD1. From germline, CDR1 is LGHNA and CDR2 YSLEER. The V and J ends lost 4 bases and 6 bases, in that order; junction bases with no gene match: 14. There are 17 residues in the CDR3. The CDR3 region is CASSRGNGTEVPGELFF. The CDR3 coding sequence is TGCGCCAGCAGCCGGGGGAACGGGACAGAGGTCCCCGGGGAGCTGTTTTTT.

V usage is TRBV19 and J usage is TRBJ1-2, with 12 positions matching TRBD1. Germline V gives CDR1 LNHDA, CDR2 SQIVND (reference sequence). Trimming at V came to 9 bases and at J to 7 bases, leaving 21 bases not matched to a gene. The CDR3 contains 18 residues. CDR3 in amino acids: CASQSAGTGGPVASGYTF. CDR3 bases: TGTGCCAGCCAATCAGCCGGGACAGGGGGCCCCGTTGCTAGTGGCTACACCTTC.

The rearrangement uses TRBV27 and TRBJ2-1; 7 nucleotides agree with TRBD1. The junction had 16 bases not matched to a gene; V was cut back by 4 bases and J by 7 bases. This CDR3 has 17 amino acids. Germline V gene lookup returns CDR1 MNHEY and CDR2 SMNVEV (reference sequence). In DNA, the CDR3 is TGTGCCAGCAGTTCCATTTCACAGGGGCGCTCTGGGAATGAGCAGTTCTTC. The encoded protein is CASSSISQGRSGNEQFF.

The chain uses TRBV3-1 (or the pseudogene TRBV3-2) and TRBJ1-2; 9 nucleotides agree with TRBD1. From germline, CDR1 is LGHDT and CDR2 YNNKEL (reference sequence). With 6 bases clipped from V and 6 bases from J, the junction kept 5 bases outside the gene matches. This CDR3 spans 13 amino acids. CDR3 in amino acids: CASRGDRADGYTF. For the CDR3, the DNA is TGTGCCAGCAGGGGGGACAGGGCGGATGGCTACACCTTC.

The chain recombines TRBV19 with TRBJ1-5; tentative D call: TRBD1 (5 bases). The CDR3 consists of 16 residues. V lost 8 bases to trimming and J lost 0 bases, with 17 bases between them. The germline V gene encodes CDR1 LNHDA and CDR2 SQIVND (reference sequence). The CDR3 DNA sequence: TGTGCCAGTGGGGCAACGAGCTTTTATAGCAATCAGCCCCAGCATTTT. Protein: CASGATSFYSNQPQHF.

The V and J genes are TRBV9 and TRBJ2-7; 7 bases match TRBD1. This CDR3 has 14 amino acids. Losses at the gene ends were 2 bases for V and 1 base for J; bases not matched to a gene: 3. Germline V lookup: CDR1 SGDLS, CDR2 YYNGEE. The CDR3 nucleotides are TGTGCCAGCAGCGTTTCGACAGGGTCCTACGAGCAGTACTTC. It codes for CASSVSTGSYEQYF.

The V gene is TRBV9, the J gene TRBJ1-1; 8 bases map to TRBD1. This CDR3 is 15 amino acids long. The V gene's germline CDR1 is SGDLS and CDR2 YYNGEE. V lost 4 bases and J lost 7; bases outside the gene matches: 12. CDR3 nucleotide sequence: TGTGCCAGCAGCCTAACTGGACAGGGAACAGGTGAAGCTTTCTTT. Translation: CASSLTGQGTGEAFF.

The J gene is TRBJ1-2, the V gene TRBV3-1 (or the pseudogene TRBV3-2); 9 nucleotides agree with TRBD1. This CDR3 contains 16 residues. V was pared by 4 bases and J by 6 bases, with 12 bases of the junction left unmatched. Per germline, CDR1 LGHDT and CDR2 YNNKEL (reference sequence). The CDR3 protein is CASSRLLDRGLNGYTF. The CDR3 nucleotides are TGTGCCAGCAGCCGGCTATTGGACAGGGGTTTGAATGGCTACACCTTC.

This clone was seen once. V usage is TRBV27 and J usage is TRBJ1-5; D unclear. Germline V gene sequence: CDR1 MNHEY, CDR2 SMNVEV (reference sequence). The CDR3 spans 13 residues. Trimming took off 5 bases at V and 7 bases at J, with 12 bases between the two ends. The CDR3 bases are TGTGCCAGCAGTACATGGGCCTACCAGCCCCAGCATTTT. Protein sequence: CASSTWAYQPQHF.

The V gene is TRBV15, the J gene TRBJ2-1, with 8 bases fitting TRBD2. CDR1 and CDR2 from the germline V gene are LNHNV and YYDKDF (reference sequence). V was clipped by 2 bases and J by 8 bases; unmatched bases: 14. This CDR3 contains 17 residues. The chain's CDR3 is CATSRRLRSGGLDEQFF. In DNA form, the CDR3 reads TGTGCCACCAGCAGACGCCTCCGGAGCGGGGGTTTAGATGAGCAGTTCTTC.

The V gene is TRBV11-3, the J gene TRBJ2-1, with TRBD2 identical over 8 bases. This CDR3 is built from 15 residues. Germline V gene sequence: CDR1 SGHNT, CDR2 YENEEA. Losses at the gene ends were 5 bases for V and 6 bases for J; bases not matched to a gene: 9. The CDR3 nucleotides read TGTGCCAGCAGCCCCGCCCCTAGCGGGTTCAATGAGCAGTTCTTC. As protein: CASSPAPSGFNEQFF.

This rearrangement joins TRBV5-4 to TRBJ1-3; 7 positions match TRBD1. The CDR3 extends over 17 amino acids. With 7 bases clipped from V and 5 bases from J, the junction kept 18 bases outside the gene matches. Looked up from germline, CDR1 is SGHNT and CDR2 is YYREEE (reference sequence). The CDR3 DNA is TGTGCCAGCGCGGCTCCAATCGAAGGGGGCGTCAGAAACACCATATATTTT. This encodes CASAAPIEGGVRNTIYF.

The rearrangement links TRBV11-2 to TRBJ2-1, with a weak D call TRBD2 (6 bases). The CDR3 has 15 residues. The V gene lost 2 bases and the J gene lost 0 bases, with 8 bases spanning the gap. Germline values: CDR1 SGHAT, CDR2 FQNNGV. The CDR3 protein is CASSLPGGSYNEQFF. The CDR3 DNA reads TGTGCCAGCAGCTTACCCGGGGGCTCCTACAATGAGCAGTTCTTC.

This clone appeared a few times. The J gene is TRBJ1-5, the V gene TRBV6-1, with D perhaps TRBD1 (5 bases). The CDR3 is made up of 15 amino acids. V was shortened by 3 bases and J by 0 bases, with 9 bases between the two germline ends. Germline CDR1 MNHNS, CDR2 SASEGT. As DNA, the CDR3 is TGTGCCAGCAGTGAGGTACAGGATAGCAATCAGCCCCAGCATTTT. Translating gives CASSEVQDSNQPQHF.

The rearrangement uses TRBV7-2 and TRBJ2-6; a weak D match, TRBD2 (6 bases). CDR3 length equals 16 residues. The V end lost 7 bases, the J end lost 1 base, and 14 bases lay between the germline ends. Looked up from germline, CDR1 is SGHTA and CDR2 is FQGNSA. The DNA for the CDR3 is TGTGCCAGCACCCGGGAGAGCTCGTCTGGGGCCAACGTCCTGACTTTC. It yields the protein CASTRESSSGANVLTF.

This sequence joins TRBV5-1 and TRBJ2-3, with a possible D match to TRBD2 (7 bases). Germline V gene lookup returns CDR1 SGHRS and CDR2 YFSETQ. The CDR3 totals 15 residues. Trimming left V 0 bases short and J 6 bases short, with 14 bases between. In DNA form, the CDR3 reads TGCGCCAGCAGCTTGGGGCGGGGGCCATCGGATACGCAGTATTTT. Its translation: CASSLGRGPSDTQYF.

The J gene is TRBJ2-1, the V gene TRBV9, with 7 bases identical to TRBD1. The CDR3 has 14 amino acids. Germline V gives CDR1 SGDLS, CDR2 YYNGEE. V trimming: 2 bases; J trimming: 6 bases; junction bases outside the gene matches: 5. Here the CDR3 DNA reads TGTGCCAGCAGCGTTACGGGACAGAGCAATGAGCAGTTCTTC. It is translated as CASSVTGQSNEQFF.

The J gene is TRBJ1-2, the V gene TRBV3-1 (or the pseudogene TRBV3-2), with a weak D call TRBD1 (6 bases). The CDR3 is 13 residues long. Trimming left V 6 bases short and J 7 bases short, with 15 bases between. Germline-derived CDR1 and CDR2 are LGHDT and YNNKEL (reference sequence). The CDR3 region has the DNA TGTGCCAGCAGATCCACAGGGTCAGGTGGCTACACCTTC. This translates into CASRSTGSGGYTF.

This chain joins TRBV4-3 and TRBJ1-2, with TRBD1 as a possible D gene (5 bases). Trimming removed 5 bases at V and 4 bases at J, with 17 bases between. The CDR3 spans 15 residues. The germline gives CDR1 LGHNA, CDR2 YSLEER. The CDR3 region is CASSGQGASGYGYTF. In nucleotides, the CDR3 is TGCGCCAGCAGCGGTCAGGGCGCCTCAGGCTATGGCTACACCTTC.

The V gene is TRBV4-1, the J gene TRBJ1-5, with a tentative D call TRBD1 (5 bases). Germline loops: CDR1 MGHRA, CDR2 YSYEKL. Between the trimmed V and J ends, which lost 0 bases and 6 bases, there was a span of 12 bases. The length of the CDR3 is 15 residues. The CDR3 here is CASSQERQYTQPQHF. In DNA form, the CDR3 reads TGCGCCAGCAGCCAAGAGCGACAGTACACTCAGCCCCAGCATTTT.

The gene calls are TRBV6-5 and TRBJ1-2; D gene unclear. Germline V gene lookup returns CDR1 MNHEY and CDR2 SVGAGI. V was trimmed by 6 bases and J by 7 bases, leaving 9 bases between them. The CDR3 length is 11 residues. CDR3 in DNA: TGTGCCAGCAGGGGCGGGGTTGGCTACACCTTC. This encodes CASRGGVGYTF.

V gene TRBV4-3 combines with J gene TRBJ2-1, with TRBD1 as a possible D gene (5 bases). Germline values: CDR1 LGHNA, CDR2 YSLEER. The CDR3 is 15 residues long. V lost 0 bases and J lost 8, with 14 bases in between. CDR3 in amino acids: CASSQDLTGWDEQFF. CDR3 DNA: TGCGCCAGCAGCCAAGATCTTACAGGTTGGGATGAGCAGTTCTTC.

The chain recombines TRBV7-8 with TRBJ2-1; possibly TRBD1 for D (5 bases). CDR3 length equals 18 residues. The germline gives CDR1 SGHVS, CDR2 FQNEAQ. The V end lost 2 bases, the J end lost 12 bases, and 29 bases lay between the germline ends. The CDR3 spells CASSLTAKLDNRPTSQFF. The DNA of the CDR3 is TGTGCCAGCAGCTTAACAGCAAAACTGGACAACCGGCCAACTTCGCAGTTCTTC.

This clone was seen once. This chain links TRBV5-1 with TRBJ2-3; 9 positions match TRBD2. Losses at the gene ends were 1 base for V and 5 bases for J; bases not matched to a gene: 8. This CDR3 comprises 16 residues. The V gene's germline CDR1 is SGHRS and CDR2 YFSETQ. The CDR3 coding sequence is TGCGCCAGCAGCTTGTCTTGGCGGGGGGGTCAAGATACGCAGTATTTT. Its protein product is CASSLSWRGGQDTQYF.

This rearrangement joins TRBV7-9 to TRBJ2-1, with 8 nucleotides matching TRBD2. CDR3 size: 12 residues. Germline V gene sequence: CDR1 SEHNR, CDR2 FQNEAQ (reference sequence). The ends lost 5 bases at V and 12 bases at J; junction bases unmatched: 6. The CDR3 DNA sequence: TGTGCCAGCAGCGTCGGGACTAGTGTGCAGTTCTTC. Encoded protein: CASSVGTSVQFF.

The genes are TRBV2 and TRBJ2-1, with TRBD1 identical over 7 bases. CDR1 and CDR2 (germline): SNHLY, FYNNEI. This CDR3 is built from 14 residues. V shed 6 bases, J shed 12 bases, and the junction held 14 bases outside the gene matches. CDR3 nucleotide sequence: TGTGCCAGCAGAGAGTACGGACAGGTAGAATGGCAGTTCTTC. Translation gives CASREYGQVEWQFF.

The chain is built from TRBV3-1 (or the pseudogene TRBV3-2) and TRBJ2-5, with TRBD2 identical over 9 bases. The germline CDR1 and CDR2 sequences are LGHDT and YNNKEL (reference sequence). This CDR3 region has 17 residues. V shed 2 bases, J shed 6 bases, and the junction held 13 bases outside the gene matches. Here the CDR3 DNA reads TGTGCCAGCAGCCAAATTCCGGTCGGCGGGGGGGCGAAGACCCAGTACTTC. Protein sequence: CASSQIPVGGGAKTQYF.